The entry below describes one T cell receptor beta chain. Its target is unknown. The CDR3 is 17 amino acids. Semi-nested PCR with Nested Universal Primer A followed constant-region reverse priming of full-length variable regions. TCRdb used MiXCR to reprocess the 5' RACE reads, holding one entry per CDR3 protein. The repertoire holds about 60,000 distinct CDR3 sequences, with more than 25% as singletons. Purified naive CD4+ T cells were depleted of CD25+ Tregs. Whole-study findings and limits: In terms of TCR gene usage, tumor memory CD4+ T cells clustered together with blood and lymph node memory CD4+ cells, as well as with lymph node naive CD4+ cells.

This sequence was found in a female donor with breast cancer. Material: tumor-infiltrating naive CD4+ T cells sorted from the breast tumor. Subset specified: naive CD4+ T cells, CD4+CD45RA+CD25-. The V gene is TRBV12-2, the J gene TRBJ2-7; TRBD1, the D gene given by the table, was not confirmed from the DNA. TRBV12-2 is a known pseudogene. The CDR3 DNA sequence: TGTGCAAGTCGCTTATTCTTCGTCCAGGGTGACTCCTACGAGCAGTACTTC. It encodes CASRLFFVQGDSYEQYF.